This TCR beta chain was recorded in a study of blood T cell repertoires in COVID-19. Trimming left V 0 bases short and J 2 bases short, with 8 bases between. Germline V gene lookup returns CDR1 SGHRS and CDR2 YFSETQ. The CDR3 length is 14 residues. Data came from immunoSEQ multiplex PCR; TCRdb stores just in-frame clones and leaves some out. The sample consists of around 200,000 clones, approximately 86% of them appearing once. Input material: PBMCs or T cells enriched from blood (not recorded which). The source of this sequence is a woman aged 30 to 39 who had been exposed to COVID-19. The genes are TRBV5-1 and TRBJ1-2; TRBD1 is a possible D gene (6 bases). CDR3 sequence (DNA): TGCGCCAGCAGCTTGGAAACAGGGAACTATGGCTACACCTTC. It is translated as CASSLETGNYGYTF.